This passage covers 29 T cell receptor beta chains from one sample sequenced in a study of blood T cells in healthy people across ages. Then a second PCR, running roughly 7 to 11 cycles, was carried out with a sample-barcoded 5' primer and a J-beta primer mix. TCRdb re-derived calls from the 5' RACE reads in MiXCR, one entry per CDR3 protein. Here the sample spans 700,000 to 1,000,000 distinct CDR3 sequences, 40% to 50% being singletons. The material sequenced was blood. Receptor source: a man in his 60s in good health.

About this clonotype itself: Given a much more abundant clone one base away, this may be a read error. V usage is TRBV4-1 and J usage is TRBJ2-7; D may be TRBD2 (7 bases). Germline lookup yields CDR1 MGHRA and CDR2 YSYEKL. The CDR3 extends over 16 amino acids. The CDR3 reads CASSPAGASSSSEQYF. The CDR3 bases are TGCGCCAGCAGCCCTGCGGGGGCCTCCAGCTCCTCCGAGCAGTACTTC.

The CDR3 region has the DNA TGTGCCAGCAGCTCCTCGGGACAGAACTTCTACAATGAGCAGTTCTTC. This codes for CASSSSGQNFYNEQFF. The chain recombines TRBV7-2 with TRBJ2-1; the match to TRBD1 covers 7 bases. Trimming removed 4 bases from V and 3 bases from J; junction bases left unmatched: 9. Per the germline V gene, CDR1 is SGHTA and CDR2 is FQGNSA. This CDR3 has 16 residues.

This clonotype was observed once. The chain carries TRBV7-2 and TRBJ2-3, with D uncertain. CDR3 length equals 14 residues. In germline, CDR1 is SGHTA, CDR2 FQGNSA. The V and J ends lost 3 bases and 2 bases respectively, with 9 bases between them. The CDR3: CASSFDTFTDTQYF. As DNA, the CDR3 is TGTGCCAGCAGCTTTGACACATTCACAGATACGCAGTATTTT. The whole variable domain, remainder taken from reference TRBV7-2 and TRBJ2-3, is GAGVSQSPSNKVTEKGKDVELRCDPISGHTALYWYRQSLGQGLEFLIYFQGNSAPDKSGLPSDRFSAERTGGSVSTLTIQRTQQEDSAVYLCASSFDTFTDTQYFGPGTRLTVL.

This clonotype was picked up a small number of times. The V and J genes are TRBV7-2 and TRBJ2-7; D is possibly TRBD1 or TRBD2 (7 bases each). The length of the CDR3 is 13 residues. Trimming took 5 bases from V and 6 from J, leaving 14 bases between them. Germline V lookup: CDR1 SGHTA, CDR2 FQGNSA. The CDR3 coding sequence is TGTGCCAGCAGCCCAGGGGGGGCTCTCGAGCAGTACTTC. Translation gives CASSPGGALEQYF.

The rearrangement joins TRBV6-1 to TRBJ2-6; D not certain. This CDR3 region has 14 residues. V lost 7 bases to trimming and J lost 1 base, with 8 bases between them. Germline V gene sequence: CDR1 MNHNS, CDR2 SASEGT. The CDR3 sequence: CASTLGSGANVLTF. DNA of the CDR3: TGTGCCAGCACTCTAGGGTCTGGGGCCAACGTCCTGACTTTC.

The V call is TRBV28, the J call TRBJ1-2, with D maybe TRBD1 (5 bases). CDR1 and CDR2 (germline): MDHEN, SYDVKM. This CDR3 is built from 15 residues. V was cut by 4 bases and J by 1 base, with 13 bases left in between. CDR3 DNA: TGTGCCAGCAGTTCCCCCGGGGGGGGTAACTATGGCTACACCTTC. Translated, it gives CASSSPGGGNYGYTF.

This clonotype was seen a single time. The gene calls are TRBV20-1 and TRBJ1-2, with TRBD1 matching over 7 bases. Germline trimming cut 5 bases from V and 12 bases from J; bases unmatched to any gene: 12. The CDR3 spans 12 residues. The germline CDR1 and CDR2 sequences are DFQATT and SNEGSKA (reference sequence). The CDR3 bases are TGCAGTGCTGTCCCAGAAACAGGGGCACACACCTTC. Encoded protein: CSAVPETGAHTF.

A word on this clonotype: With a much larger clone just one base away, this may be a read error. The rearrangement links TRBV3-1 to TRBJ2-6; D unresolved. The CDR3 extends over 16 amino acids. Germline assignment: CDR1 LGHDT and CDR2 YNNKEL (reference sequence). Trimming took off 4 bases at V and 0 bases at J, with 10 bases between the two ends. The CDR3 region is CASSPVRSSGANVLTF. The CDR3 DNA follows: TGTGCCAGCAGCCCGGTACGGAGCTCTGGGGCCAACGTCCTGACTTTC. Combining the CDR3 with reference TRBV3-1 and TRBJ2-6 gives the whole variable domain DTAVSQTPKYLVTQMGNDKSIKCEQNLGHDTMYWYKQDSKKFLKIMFSYNNKELIINETVPNRFSPKSPDKAHLNLHINSLELGDSAVYFCASSPVRSSGANVLTFGAGSRLTVL.

This clonotype was found a few times. This chain joins TRBV7-9 and TRBJ2-4, with 8 positions matching TRBD1. CDR1 SEHNR and CDR2 FQNEAQ come from the germline V gene (reference sequence). The CDR3 consists of 19 residues. V shed 4 bases, J shed 0 bases, and the junction held 14 bases outside the gene matches. Written as DNA, the CDR3 is TGTGCCAGCAGCTCCCGGACAGGGAAGGGGACACTAGCCAAAAACATTCAGTACTTC. This encodes CASSSRTGKGTLAKNIQYF.

Ten or more counts support this clonotype. The chain joins TRBV6-5 to TRBJ1-4; maybe TRBD1 (6 bases). CDR1 is MNHEY, CDR2 SVGAGI, per germline. Trimming removed 4 bases from V and 4 bases from J, with 13 bases in between. The CDR3 has 15 amino acids. The CDR3 region has the DNA TGTGCCAGCAGTTTCGACGGGGGCCTTAATGAAAAACTGTTTTTT. It encodes CASSFDGGLNEKLFF.

This clonotype was detected ten times or more. The chain combines TRBV6-5 with TRBJ1-2; D not certain. The CDR3 loop spans 12 amino acids. The V end was cut by 7 bases, the J end by 9 bases, with 15 bases between. Germline V gene lookup returns CDR1 MNHEY and CDR2 SVGAGI. In DNA, the CDR3 is TGTGCCAGCAAAAATAACTTACTAAGCTACACCTTC. Translating gives CASKNNLLSYTF.

The chain is built from TRBV3-1 and TRBJ2-2; 12 bases map to TRBD2. Germline lookup yields CDR1 LGHDT and CDR2 YNNKEL (reference sequence). CDR3 length equals 14 residues. J lost 10 bases, V lost 4 bases, and 4 bases had no gene match. The CDR3 DNA sequence: TGTGCCAGCAGCCCACTAGCGGGGGGTAAGGAGCTGTTTTTT. It yields the protein CASSPLAGGKELFF.

This rearrangement joins TRBV7-2 to TRBJ2-3; a possible D gene is TRBD2 (5 bases). V was trimmed by 7 bases and J by 6 bases, leaving 11 bases between them. From germline, CDR1 is SGHTA and CDR2 FQGNSA. There are 12 residues in the CDR3. CDR3 residues: CASTGGGDTQYF. As DNA, the CDR3 is TGTGCCAGCACCGGAGGCGGGGATACGCAGTATTTT.

As concerns this clonotype: Relative to the germline gene, one junction end is altered; a read error may explain this. The gene calls are TRBV7-2 and TRBJ2-3; D is undetermined. The CDR3 loop spans 12 amino acids. Per the germline V gene, CDR1 is SGHTA and CDR2 is FQGNSA. CDR3 DNA sequence: TGTGCCGGCAGCCTTAGTGCAGATACGCAGTATTTT. This encodes CAGSLSADTQYF.

This chain links TRBV10-3 with TRBJ1-2; D remains ambiguous. Trimming stripped 4 bases from V and 1 base from J, with 7 bases between. CDR1 is ENHRY, CDR2 SYGVKD, per germline. The length of the CDR3 is 13 residues. CDR3 nucleotides: TGTGCCATCAGTGGGGGATTTAACTATGGCTACACCTTC. Protein: CAISGGFNYGYTF.

This clonotype was picked up a small number of times. The rearrangement links TRBV5-1 to TRBJ2-7, with D possibly being TRBD1 or TRBD2 (6 bases each). The ends were cut back, 0 bases at V and 0 bases at J, with 25 bases in the middle. From germline, CDR1 is SGHRS and CDR2 YFSETQ. This CDR3 spans 20 amino acids. The CDR3 region has the DNA TGCGCCAGCAGCTTGGCCGCAAGGGACTTGGGGACACGACCCTCCTACGAGCAGTACTTC. Protein product: CASSLAARDLGTRPSYEQYF.

This sequence joins TRBV4-3 and TRBJ2-3; tentative D call: TRBD2 (7 bases). Germline V gene lookup returns CDR1 LGHNA and CDR2 YSLEER. This CDR3 contains 16 residues. Deletions cut 0 bases from V and 2 bases from J, with 12 bases between. For the CDR3, the DNA is TGCGCCAGCAGCCAAGATCGGGGGGCTTTCACAGATACGCAGTATTTT. Encoded protein: CASSQDRGAFTDTQYF.

The genes are TRBV20-1 and TRBJ1-6; D call uncertain. The CDR3 runs 15 residues. V was clipped by 3 bases and J by 4 bases, with 13 bases between them. CDR1 DFQATT and CDR2 SNEGSKA come from the germline V gene (reference sequence). The CDR3 spells CSASLLDYYNSPLHF. The CDR3 DNA reads TGCAGTGCTAGTCTACTGGACTATTATAATTCACCCCTCCACTTT.

V is TRBV19 and J is TRBJ1-6; 8 bases are a match to TRBD1. CDR1 is LNHDA and CDR2 is SQIVND in the germline V gene (reference sequence). This CDR3 spans 15 amino acids. The V and J ends lost 9 bases and 8 bases, in that order; junction bases with no gene match: 12. CDR3 residues: CASKDGQGRYSPLHF. The CDR3 nucleotides are TGTGCCAGCAAGGATGGACAGGGCCGCTATTCACCCCTCCACTTT.

The CDR3 is CASSASRTSGVYEQYF. CDR3 nucleotide sequence: TGTGCCAGCAGTGCTTCTCGGACTAGCGGGGTATATGAGCAGTACTTC. The rearrangement links TRBV12-3 or TRBV12-4 to TRBJ2-5, with 12 bases fitting TRBD2. The CDR3 covers 16 residues. With 5 bases clipped from V and 11 bases from J, the junction kept 15 bases outside the gene matches.

The chain carries TRBV5-1 and TRBJ1-4, with D possibly being TRBD1 (6 bases). The CDR3 is made up of 14 amino acids. Trimming took off 4 bases at V and 2 bases at J, with 9 bases between the two ends. CDR1 is SGHRS, CDR2 YFSETQ, per germline. DNA for the CDR3: TGCGCCAGCAGCAAGGACAGCACTAATGAAAAACTGTTTTTT. Its protein product is CASSKDSTNEKLFF.

This clonotype was seen many times. The V and J genes are TRBV7-2 and TRBJ2-5; D call uncertain. Germline assignment: CDR1 SGHTA and CDR2 FQGNSA. V shed 5 bases and J shed 12 bases, with 19 bases lying between them. The CDR3 contains 13 residues. The CDR3 sequence: CASSVVTTETEYF. CDR3 DNA sequence: TGTGCCAGCAGCGTAGTTACGACCGAAACGGAGTACTTC.

This clonotype was recorded a few times. The J gene is TRBJ2-7, the V gene TRBV7-9, with 7 bases fitting TRBD1. The V and J ends lost 5 bases and 3 bases, in that order; junction bases with no gene match: 7. CDR1 and CDR2 from the germline V gene are SEHNR and FQNEAQ (reference sequence). The length of the CDR3 is 14 residues. CDR3 DNA sequence: TGTGCCAGCAGCCAGAGGACAGGCAACTACGAGCAGTACTTC. It encodes CASSQRTGNYEQYF.

This sequence joins TRBV6-2 or TRBV6-3 and TRBJ2-1, with a weak D call TRBD2 (5 bases). The J call is doubtful: the DNA matches TRBJ2-7 better. The CDR3 extends over 14 amino acids. Germline V gives CDR1 MNHEY, CDR2 SVGEGT. CDR3 nucleotide sequence: TGTGCCAGCAGGACGGACTTTGGCTACAATGAGCAGTACTTC. Protein: CASRTDFGYNEQYF.

This clonotype was counted a few times. CDR3 sequence: CASSDGGFVGELFF. The CDR3 DNA reads as TGTGCCAGCAGTGACGGGGGGTTCGTCGGGGAGCTGTTTTTT. The chain links TRBV2 to TRBJ2-2; 7 nucleotides line up with TRBD2. CDR1 is SNHLY and CDR2 is FYNNEI in the germline V gene. Unmatched junction bases numbered 5, after V lost 3 bases and J lost 7 bases. The CDR3 extends over 14 amino acids.

Remarks on this clonotype: Germline is not matched at one junction end, which may reflect a read error. This chain uses TRBV18 with TRBJ2-5; D is unclear. The CDR3 spans 14 residues. Germline values: CDR1 KGHSH, CDR2 LQKENI. The CDR3 region is CAGSPITRAETQYF. The CDR3, as DNA: TGTGCCGGCTCACCAATCACTCGCGCCGAGACCCAGTACTTC.

This rearrangement joins TRBV11-1 to TRBJ2-1, with D possibly TRBD2 on 6 matching bases. CDR1 and CDR2 (germline): SGHAT, FQDESV (reference sequence). The ends were cut back, 5 bases at V and 0 bases at J, with 11 bases in the middle. This CDR3 has 15 amino acids. In DNA form, the CDR3 reads TGTGCCAGCAGCGTACAGACTAGCTCCTACAATGAGCAGTTCTTC. Protein: CASSVQTSSYNEQFF.

Only a few counts were recorded for this clonotype. The V gene is TRBV20-1, the J gene TRBJ2-7; 10 bases map to TRBD2. Losses at the gene ends were 5 bases for V and 0 bases for J; bases not matched to a gene: 10. Germline V gene data show CDR1 as DFQATT and CDR2 as SNEGSKA (reference sequence). This CDR3 has 16 residues. In DNA form, the CDR3 reads TGCAGTGCTCGGCTAGCGGGGGCCATAAGCTCCTACGAGCAGTACTTC. Encoded protein: CSARLAGAISSYEQYF.

In its sample, this clonotype was seen once. This chain connects TRBV15 to TRBJ1-5; possible D gene TRBD1, 5 bases. Per germline, CDR1 LNHNV and CDR2 YYDKDF (reference sequence). Trimming pared 5 bases from V and 6 bases from J, leaving 14 bases between. This CDR3 region has 14 residues. The CDR3 is CATSYGVGAQPQHF. The CDR3 DNA follows: TGTGCCACCAGCTATGGGGTCGGGGCTCAGCCCCAGCATTTT.